This TCR beta chain was observed in a study of read filtering for tumor transcriptome and immune sequencing. This clonotype was seen ten or more times. Its antigen remains unknown. Study-level points and caveats: Sorted CD138-negative bone marrow cells were not purified T cells. Single-read clonotypes: around 81% of IR-seq clonotypes (around 3.4% of reads), roughly 70% of RNA-seq clonotypes (nearly 45% of reads).

The V gene lost 1 base and the J gene lost 1 base, with 7 bases spanning the gap. CDR1 is LNHNV and CDR2 is YYDKDF in the germline V gene (reference sequence). This CDR3 has 14 amino acids. The library was built from about 370 ng RNA with molecular barcoded adaptors for alpha/delta and beta/gamma chains. TCRdb reprocessed the reads with MiXCR, giving one entry per CDR3 protein. Among nearly 60,000 distinct CDR3 sequences listed, about 12% were seen once. V gene TRBV15 combines with J gene TRBJ1-1; D uncertain. The receptor was isolated from a donor at least 40 years old with multiple myeloma. What was sequenced was a population of CD138-negative cells sorted from bone marrow. Written as DNA, the CDR3 is TGTGCCACCAGCAGAGGGGAGGGGAACACTGAAGCTTTCTTT. Protein product: CATSRGEGNTEAFF.